This T cell receptor (beta chain) was sequenced for a study of tumor-infiltrating lymphocytes in primary liver carcinoma (TCRdb year 2017). Background on the whole study: Between November 2015 and early 2016, 4 or 5 patients in China with histopathologically diagnosed primary liver carcinoma had their tumors surgically resected. Of the five patients, three men and two women aged 30 to 69 years, four had hepatocellular carcinoma and one had combined HCC and intrahepatic cholangiocarcinoma. The five patients had tumors staged T1-T3 N0M0, with maximum diameters ranging from about 4 to 11 cm. Each sample produced about 3.5 to 7.13 million productive TCRbeta reads, and read depth showed no significant difference between tissue types. The study combined TCRbeta repertoire sequencing, expression microarrays and whole-exome sequencing across five regions of each liver tumor, with adjacent normal tissue and blood. A total of some 35 specimens from 5 patients underwent TCRbeta repertoire sequencing, comprising 25 or so tumor regions, 5 adjacent noncancerous liver tissues and 5 peripheral blood samples. Repertoires from technical replicates were highly reproducible, with mean shared-clone rates near 0.89 and correlation coefficients above 0.95.

The germline V gene gives CDR1 as SGHAT and CDR2 as FQNNGV. The CDR3 spans 13 residues, from the cysteine through the phenylalanine. Of the read, only the CDR3 DNA is kept; its 39 bases are in frame from base 1. V ends up 8 bases short and J 7 bases short, with an unmatched junction base count of 5. Blood RNA was extracted from unsorted whole blood using TRIzol reagent, and germline DNA was obtained with the DNeasy Blood & Tissue kit. Patients had chronic HBV infection and were treatment-naive at sampling. Around 3.6 milliliters of peripheral blood were collected into K2EDTA tubes before surgery. TCRbeta-specific cDNA was reverse-transcribed from approximately 500 ng total RNA using a constant-region primer and ProtoScript II reverse transcriptase. TCRbeta libraries were built with three nested multiplex PCR rounds, a slightly modified ARM-PCR procedure. The first two PCR rounds used multiplex TRBV1-TRBV30 forward primers with a Cbeta reverse primer, each for about 11 cycles. Sample barcodes and Illumina adapters were added in a final 25-cycle PCR using Deep VentR polymerase. Before sequencing, amplicons of 200-500 bp were purified from gel using a QIAquick gel extraction kit. The TCRbeta amplicons were sequenced with 250-bp paired-end reads on an Illumina HiSeq 2500. In the paper's pipeline: To recover full CDR3 sequences, reads were quality-trimmed using Trimmomatic v0.33 and paired reads were then merged using FLASH v1.2.11. V, D and J germline segments were assigned to the rearranged TCRbeta sequences by MiGEC v1.2.1b. Clonotype statistics and Shannon-Wiener diversity indices were calculated with VDJtools v1.0.0. Except for diversity analysis, only the 250 most abundant clonotypes of each sample were used in subsequent analyses to reduce sampling bias. TCRdb cleaned the public reads at Q25 with fastp, built clones with MiXCR and kept in-frame beta chains. CDR3 protein sequences are deduplicated, and each keeps its most common genes and DNA. The V and J calls, along with clone size, are taken from TCRdb and not from the paper's own processing. The sample table contains some 190,000 distinct CDR3 sequences; only one count was recorded for 50% to 75% of them. The leading ten clones occupy around three quarters of the sample.

In this sample, this clonotype turned up a few times. The antigen it binds to is not known. A much larger clone differs by one base, so this may be a read error. The paper as a whole reports these results and caveats: Because sequencing covered only the TCR beta chain and unpaired alpha chains were not captured, true repertoire diversity is likely underestimated. With just a handful of patients in the study, the authors point out that the findings should be validated in a larger study. A significantly larger repertoire fraction was made up by the top 250 clones in tumors than in blood (p = 0.039). Repertoire overlap was higher between tumor regions (mean approximately 36%) than tumor-adjacent (approximately 17%) or tumor-blood (14%) pairs, consistent with antigen-driven expansion. Bulk unsorted samples precluded comparing CD4+ and CD8+ T cell repertoires.

The chain is assembled from TRBV11-2 and TRBJ1-4, with 9 bases aligning to TRBD1. The sequenced sample consisted of peripheral blood. The source is a man aged 40-50 years with primary liver carcinoma and hepatitis B virus infection. The nucleotide sequence reads as follows: TGTGCCAGCGAACAGGGGGCGGTTGAAAAACTGTTTTTT. Translated, this gives CASEQGAVEKLFF.